The T cell receptor (beta chain) under discussion was sequenced for a study of blood T cell repertoires in COVID-19. Overall study: Acute and convalescent COVID-19 specimens originated in the United States, Italy and Spain. PBMCs, B-cell-depleted T cells, or T cells provided the cDNA or gDNA that made up the material.

The CDR3 contains 15 residues. Germline-derived CDR1 and CDR2 are LNHDA and SQIVND (reference sequence). The V gene end was trimmed by 3 bases and the J gene end by 8 bases; junction bases not matched to a gene: 10. Participants reported their clinical history, and cohort assignment relied on those reports. Before being deemed recovered, Cohort 3 donors had two negative PCRs, clearance, or symptom resolution. Repertoires were generated with immunoSEQ multiplex PCR, while TCRdb's copy carries only in-frame clones and drops some. The sample holds under 200,000 clones, approximately 77% seen once. Sequences were obtained from PBMCs or T cells enriched from blood (not recorded which). This TCR was recovered from a man between 60 and 75 years old who had recovered from COVID-19. The chain carries TRBV19 and TRBJ1-1, with TRBD1 matching 9 bases. CDR3 residues: CASSMGDTGGPEAFF. The CDR3 nucleotides are TGTGCCAGTAGTATGGGAGATACAGGGGGCCCCGAAGCTTTCTTT.